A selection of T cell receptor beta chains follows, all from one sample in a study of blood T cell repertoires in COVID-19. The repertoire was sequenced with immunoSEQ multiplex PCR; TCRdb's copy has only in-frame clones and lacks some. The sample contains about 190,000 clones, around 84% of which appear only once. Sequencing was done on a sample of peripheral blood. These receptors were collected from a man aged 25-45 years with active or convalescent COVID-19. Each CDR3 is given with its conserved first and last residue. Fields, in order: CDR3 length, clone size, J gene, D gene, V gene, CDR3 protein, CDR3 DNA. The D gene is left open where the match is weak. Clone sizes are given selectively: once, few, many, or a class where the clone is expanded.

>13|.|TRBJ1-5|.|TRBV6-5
CAIAPGLNQPQHF
TGTGCCATCGCTCCGGGACTAAATCAGCCCCAGCATTTT
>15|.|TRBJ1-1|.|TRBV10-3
CAISDPERGNTEAFF
TGTGCCATCAGTGATCCCGAAAGGGGAAACACTGAAGCTTTCTTT
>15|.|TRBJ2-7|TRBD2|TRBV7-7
CASSLASSGSYEQYF
TGTGCTAGCAGCTTAGCGTCTAGCGGATCCTACGAGCAGTACTTC
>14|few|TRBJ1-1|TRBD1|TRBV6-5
CASRRDSSNTEAFF
TGTGCCAGCAGACGGGACAGCTCTAACACTGAAGCTTTCTTT
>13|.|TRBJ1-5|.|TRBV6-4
CASREGGNQPQHF
TGTGCCAGTCGGGAGGGAGGCAATCAGCCCCAGCATTTT
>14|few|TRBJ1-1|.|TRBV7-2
CASSLAGGNTEAFF
TGTGCCAGCAGCTTAGCGGGAGGTAACACTGAAGCTTTCTTT
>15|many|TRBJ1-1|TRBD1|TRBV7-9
CASSERQGLHTEAFF
TGTGCCAGCAGCGAACGACAGGGGCTCCACACTGAAGCTTTCTTT
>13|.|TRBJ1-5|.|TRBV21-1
CASSKGVRRPQHF
TGTGCCAGCAGCAAGGGCGTTAGGCGGCCCCAGCATTTT
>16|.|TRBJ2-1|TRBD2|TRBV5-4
CASSLASGRAYNEQFF
TGTGCCAGCAGCTTGGCCAGCGGGAGGGCCTACAATGAGCAGTTCTTC
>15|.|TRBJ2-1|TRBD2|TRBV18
CASSPRAGGGDEQFF
TGTGCCAGCTCACCACGAGCGGGGGGAGGGGATGAGCAGTTCTTC
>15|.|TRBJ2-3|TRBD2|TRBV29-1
CSAELAGVITDTQYF
TGCAGCGCGGAACTAGCGGGGGTTATCACAGATACGCAGTATTTT
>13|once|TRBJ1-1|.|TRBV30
CAWTPSGGPEAFF
TGTGCCTGGACTCCGAGCGGTGGTCCTGAAGCTTTCTTT
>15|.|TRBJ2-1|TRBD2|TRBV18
CASSPRSGNYNEQFF
TGTGCCAGCTCACCACGTAGCGGGAACTACAATGAGCAGTTCTTC
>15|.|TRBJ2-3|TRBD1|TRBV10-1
CASSPRTGETDTQYF
TGCGCCAGCAGCCCCCGGACAGGGGAGACAGATACGCAGTATTTT
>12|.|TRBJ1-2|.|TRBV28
CASSAGFYGYTF
TGTGCCAGCAGTGCAGGGTTCTATGGCTACACCTTC
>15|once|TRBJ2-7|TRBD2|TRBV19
CASTQTGTNYHEQYF
TGTGCCAGTACCCAGACCGGGACTAACTACCACGAGCAGTACTTC
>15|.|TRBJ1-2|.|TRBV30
CAWSQWTVRNYGYTF
TGTGCCTGGAGCCAGTGGACAGTGCGTAACTATGGCTACACCTTC
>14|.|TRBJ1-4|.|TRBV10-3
CAISDPGVGEKLFF
TGTGCCATCAGTGATCCAGGGGTCGGGGAAAAACTGTTTTTT
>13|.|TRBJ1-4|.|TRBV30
CAWSVQLREKLFF
TGTGCCTGGAGTGTCCAACTAAGGGAGAAACTGTTTTTT
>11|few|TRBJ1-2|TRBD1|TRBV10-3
CAITGTDGYTF
TGTGCCATTACCGGGACAGATGGCTACACCTTC
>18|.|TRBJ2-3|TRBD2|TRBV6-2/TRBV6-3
CASSYSVAGGIRLDTQYF
TGTGCCAGCAGTTACTCGGTAGCGGGAGGAATTCGGCTCGATACGCAGTATTTT
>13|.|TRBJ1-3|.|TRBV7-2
CASSSSSGNTIYF
TGTGCCAGCAGCTCTAGTTCGGGAAACACCATATATTTT
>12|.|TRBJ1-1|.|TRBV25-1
CASARGHTEAFF
TGTGCCAGCGCACGAGGGCACACTGAAGCTTTCTTT
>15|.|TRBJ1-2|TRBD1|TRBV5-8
CASFSPGTASYGYTF
TGTGCCAGCTTTTCTCCCGGGACAGCCTCCTATGGCTACACCTTC
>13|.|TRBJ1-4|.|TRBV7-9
CASSLGLNEKLFF
TGTGCCAGCAGCTTGGGCCTTAATGAAAAACTGTTTTTT
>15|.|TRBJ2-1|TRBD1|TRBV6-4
CASSDSGQPYNEQFF
TGTGCCAGCAGTGACTCGGGACAGCCCTACAATGAGCAGTTCTTC
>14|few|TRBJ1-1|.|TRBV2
CASSVRGLNTEAFF
TGTGCCAGCAGTGTTCGGGGTTTGAACACTGAAGCTTTCTTT
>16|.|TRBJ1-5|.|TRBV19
CASSRTAGWSNQPQHF
TGTGCCAGTAGTCGAACAGCGGGATGGAGCAATCAGCCCCAGCATTTT
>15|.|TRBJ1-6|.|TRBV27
CASSLLGQGNSPLHF
TGTGCCAGCAGTTTGTTAGGCCAGGGAAATTCACCCCTCCACTTT
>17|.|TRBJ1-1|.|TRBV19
CASSSGGRGGLYTEAFF
TGTGCCAGTAGTAGTGGGGGCAGGGGCGGATTGTACACTGAAGCTTTCTTT
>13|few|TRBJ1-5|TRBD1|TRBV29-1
CSVLQGLGQPQHF
TGCAGCGTACTACAGGGGCTGGGTCAGCCCCAGCATTTT
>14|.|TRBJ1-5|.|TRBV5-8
CASRRGGSNQPQHF
TGTGCCAGCAGAAGGGGGGGGAGCAATCAGCCCCAGCATTTT
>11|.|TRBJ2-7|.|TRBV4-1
CASSREDEQYF
TGCGCCAGCAGCCGGGAGGACGAGCAGTACTTC
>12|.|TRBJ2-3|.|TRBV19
CASSQDTDTQYF
TGTGCCAGTAGCCAGGACACAGATACGCAGTATTTT
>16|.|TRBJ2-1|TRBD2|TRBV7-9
CASSLVAGGQSNEQFF
TGTGCCAGCAGCTTAGTAGCGGGGGGGCAAAGCAATGAGCAGTTCTTC
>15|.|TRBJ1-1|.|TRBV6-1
CASSDNTGRNTEAFF
TGTGCCAGCAGTGACAATACGGGAAGGAACACTGAAGCTTTCTTT
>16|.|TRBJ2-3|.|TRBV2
CASSEALGLSTDTQYF
TGTGCCAGCAGTGAAGCTTTGGGCCTTAGCACAGATACGCAGTATTTT
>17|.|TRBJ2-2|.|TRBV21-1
CASSKVARRANTGELFF
TGTGCCAGCAGCAAAGTGGCGCGGCGGGCGAACACCGGGGAGCTGTTTTTT
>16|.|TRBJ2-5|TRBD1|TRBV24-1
CATSGSRDSTQETQYF
TGTGCCACCAGTGGCTCCCGGGACAGCACCCAAGAGACCCAGTACTTC
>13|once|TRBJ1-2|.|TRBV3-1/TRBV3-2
CASSQEFGKGYTF
TGTGCCAGCAGCCAAGAGTTCGGGAAGGGCTACACCTTC
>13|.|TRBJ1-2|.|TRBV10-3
CAISEGINYGYTF
TGTGCCATCAGTGAGGGCATAAACTATGGCTACACCTTC
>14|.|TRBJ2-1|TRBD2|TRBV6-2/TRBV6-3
CASSSSGIPNEQFF
TGTGCCAGCAGTTCTAGCGGGATACCCAATGAGCAGTTCTTC
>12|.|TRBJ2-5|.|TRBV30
CAWRIGGETQYF
TGTGCCTGGAGGATAGGAGGGGAGACCCAGTACTTC
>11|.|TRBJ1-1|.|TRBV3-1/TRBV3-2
CASSQTSEAFF
TGTGCCAGCAGCCAAACATCTGAAGCTTTCTTT
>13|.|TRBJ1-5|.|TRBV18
CASSPAENQPQHF
TGTGCCAGCTCACCAGCGGAGAATCAGCCCCAGCATTTT
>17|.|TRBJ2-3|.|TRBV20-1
CSASPEASMYGTDTQYF
TGCAGTGCTAGTCCGGAGGCTAGCATGTATGGCACAGATACGCAGTATTTT
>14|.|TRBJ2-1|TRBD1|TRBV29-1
CSVQHGTGGNEQFF
TGCAGCGTCCAACACGGGACAGGGGGCAATGAGCAGTTCTTC
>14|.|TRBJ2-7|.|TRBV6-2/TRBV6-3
CASSYSSSGYEQYF
TGTGCCAGCAGTTACTCGAGTAGCGGCTACGAGCAGTACTTC
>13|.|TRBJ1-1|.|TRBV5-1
CASSLPGNTEAFF
TGCGCCAGCAGCTTGCCAGGGAACACTGAAGCTTTCTTT
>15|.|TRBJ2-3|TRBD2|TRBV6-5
CASRTSGYSTDTQYF
TGTGCCAGTAGGACTAGCGGTTATAGCACAGATACGCAGTATTTT
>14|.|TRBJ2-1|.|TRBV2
CATRGAKGGGEQFF
TGTGCCACCCGTGGGGCCAAGGGAGGGGGTGAGCAGTTCTTC
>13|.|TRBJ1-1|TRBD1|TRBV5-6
CASSLEGAREAFF
TGTGCCAGCAGCTTGGAGGGGGCTAGAGAAGCTTTCTTT
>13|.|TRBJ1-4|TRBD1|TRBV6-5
CASKGQGYEKLFF
TGTGCCAGCAAGGGACAGGGGTATGAAAAACTGTTTTTT
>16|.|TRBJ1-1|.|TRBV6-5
CASSYSYVQGLREAFF
TGTGCCAGCAGTTACTCGTACGTGCAGGGCCTCCGCGAAGCTTTCTTT
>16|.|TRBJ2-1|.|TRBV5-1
CASSLGGGAEYNEQFF
TGCGCCAGCAGCCTCGGTGGGGGCGCGGAATACAATGAGCAGTTCTTC
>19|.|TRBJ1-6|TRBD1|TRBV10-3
CAISDDRGLSSSYNSPLHF
TGTGCCATCAGTGACGACAGGGGGCTATCGAGCTCCTATAATTCACCCCTCCACTTT
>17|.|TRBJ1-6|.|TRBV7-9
CASTRGGWDKGESPLHF
TGTGCCAGCACGCGGGGGGGTTGGGACAAGGGAGAGTCACCCCTCCACTTT